What follows are 23 T cell receptor beta chains derived from one specimen sequenced in a study of cytomegalovirus exposure and HLA in healthy donors (TCRdb year 2017). The library relied on the immunoSEQ multiplex PCR assay. Imported from immuneACCESS, the table was reduced by TCRdb to in-frame sequences with V and J called. These copies leave out some clones; in studies compared against another copy, an unresolved V gene accounts for under half, and the cause of the remainder is not known. This sample holds around 250,000 clones; nearly 90% were observed only once. The top ten constitute 0.37% of the sample. Sequences were obtained from PBMCs. These receptors were taken from a woman between 18 and 29 years old in good health and CMV-seronegative.

V is TRBV7-6 and J is TRBJ2-2; the D gene is possibly TRBD1 (6 bases). The CDR3 consists of 15 residues. The germline V gene has CDR1 SGHVS and CDR2 FNYEAQ. The V end was cut by 1 base, the J end by 1 base, with 7 bases between. CDR3 sequence (DNA): TGTGCCAGCAGCTTAGTAGGGGGGAACACCGGGGAGCTGTTTTTT. Translation: CASSLVGGNTGELFF.

The genes are TRBV7-9 and TRBJ1-1; possibly TRBD1 for D (5 bases). This CDR3 region has 16 residues. The V gene lost 1 base and the J gene lost 4 bases, with 16 bases spanning the gap. Germline loops: CDR1 SEHNR, CDR2 FQNEAQ (reference sequence). The CDR3 loop reads CASSLGGPGGGTEAFF. As DNA, the CDR3 is TGTGCCAGCAGCTTAGGGGGACCGGGGGGTGGCACTGAAGCTTTCTTT.

The rearrangement uses TRBV28 and TRBJ1-6; D is unresolved. This CDR3 has 14 amino acids. Deletions cut 6 bases from V and 4 bases from J, with 10 bases between. The germline V gene encodes CDR1 MDHEN and CDR2 SYDVKM. The CDR3 reads CASREEQYNSPLHF. The CDR3 nucleotides read TGTGCCAGCAGAGAAGAACAGTATAATTCACCCCTCCACTTT.

DNA of the CDR3: TGTGCCACTACCCTTGGCGACAGGGGAACAGATACGCAGTATTTT. Protein sequence: CATTLGDRGTDTQYF. The V gene is TRBV10-3, the J gene TRBJ2-3; 8 nucleotides agree with TRBD1. The CDR3 is 15 residues long. Germline values: CDR1 ENHRY, CDR2 SYGVKD. V gave up 10 bases and J gave up 3 bases; unmatched junction bases: 12.

This rearrangement joins TRBV6-1 to TRBJ1-6; D remains unclear. Germline lookup yields CDR1 MNHNS and CDR2 SASEGT. V gave up 4 bases and J gave up 7 bases, with 5 bases separating them. This CDR3 is built from 12 residues. CDR3 protein: CASSVRNSPLHF. The CDR3 nucleotides are TGTGCCAGCAGTGTCAGAAATTCACCCCTCCACTTT.

The rearrangement joins TRBV18 to TRBJ1-1; TRBD1 matches 8 bases. The CDR3 sequence is 12 residues long. V shed 3 bases, J shed 13 bases, and the junction held 7 bases outside the gene matches. The germline CDR1 and CDR2 sequences are KGHSH and LQKENI. This chain's CDR3 is CASSPDRAEFFF. CDR3 bases: TGTGCCAGCTCACCGGACAGGGCCGAGTTTTTCTTT.

The chain uses TRBV19 and TRBJ2-3, with D perhaps matching TRBD1 (6 bases). Germline loops: CDR1 LNHDA, CDR2 SQIVND (reference sequence). The CDR3 is 15 amino acids. The ends were cut back, 3 bases at V and 0 bases at J, with 10 bases in the middle. The CDR3 sequence is CASSIQGPSTDTQYF. CDR3 sequence (DNA): TGTGCCAGTAGTATCCAGGGGCCTAGCACAGATACGCAGTATTTT.

V gene TRBV7-2 combines with J gene TRBJ2-4; TRBD2 agrees at 9 bases. The V and J ends lost 5 bases and 4 bases, in that order; junction bases with no gene match: 3. The CDR3 totals 14 residues. Germline CDR1 is SGHTA and CDR2 is FQGNSA. The CDR3 coding sequence is TGTGCCAGCAGCCATCTAGCGGGGAAAAACATTCAGTACTTC. Translating it yields CASSHLAGKNIQYF.

The chain employs TRBV6-5 and TRBJ2-7, with D possibly matching TRBD1 (5 bases). This CDR3 contains 14 residues. Germline V CDR1 and CDR2: MNHEY, SVGAGI. The ends were cut back, 7 bases at V and 4 bases at J, with 17 bases in the middle. CDR3 loop: CASIHQGRPYEQYV. DNA for the CDR3: TGTGCCAGCATCCACCAGGGTAGACCTTACGAGCAGTACGTC.

This clone has only one observation. This chain uses TRBV29-1 with TRBJ1-2; possible D gene TRBD1, 6 bases. Germline assignment: CDR1 SQVTM and CDR2 ANQGSEA. The CDR3 loop spans 12 amino acids. The ends were cut back, 3 bases at V and 6 bases at J, with 11 bases in the middle. CDR3 nucleotide sequence: TGCAGCGTTGATTGGGGGGGCAATGGCTACACCTTC. Amino acids: CSVDWGGNGYTF.

The chain uses TRBV6-5 and TRBJ2-5; D may be TRBD1 (5 bases). The germline V gene encodes CDR1 MNHEY and CDR2 SVGAGI. Trimming took 2 bases from V and 1 from J, leaving 11 bases between them. There are 15 residues in the CDR3. CDR3 residues: CASSYGDGAQETQYF. In DNA, the CDR3 is TGTGCCAGCAGTTACGGGGATGGGGCCCAAGAGACCCAGTACTTC.

The chain carries TRBV5-1 and TRBJ2-7; 8 bases align to TRBD1. CDR3 length: 14 residues. The germline gives CDR1 SGHRS, CDR2 YFSETQ. Trimming took 0 bases from V and 5 from J; bases not matched to a gene: 4. The CDR3 DNA reads as TGCGCCAGCAGCTTGGGGTCAGGGGGCCACGAGCAGTACGTC. This codes for CASSLGSGGHEQYV.

This chain joins TRBV27 and TRBJ1-5; D perhaps matches TRBD1 (6 bases). V lost 6 bases and J lost 3, with 12 bases in between. The CDR3 sequence is 14 residues long. CDR1 MNHEY and CDR2 SMNVEV come from the germline V gene (reference sequence). The CDR3 spells CASRKTGFNQPQHF. CDR3 nucleotide sequence: TGTGCCAGCAGAAAGACAGGTTTCAATCAGCCCCAGCATTTT.

This chain joins TRBV7-9 and TRBJ1-2; unclear D gene. With 3 bases removed from V and 4 bases from J, the gap between germline ends came to 15 bases. The germline gives CDR1 SEHNR, CDR2 FQNEAQ (reference sequence). The CDR3 has 15 residues. The CDR3 region has the DNA TGTGCCAGCAGCTTTGGCGGGTCCGGTACCTATGGCTACACCTTC. Its translation is CASSFGGSGTYGYTF. Full variable domain (missing parts from reference TRBV7-9 and TRBJ1-2): DTGVSQNPRHKITKRGQNVTFRCDPISEHNRLYWYRQTLGQGPEFLTYFQNEAQLEKSRLLSDRFSAERPKGSFSTLEIQRTEQGDSAMYLCASSFGGSGTYGYTFGSGTRLTVV.

The J gene is TRBJ1-1, the V gene TRBV18; D unresolved. The germline V gene encodes CDR1 KGHSH and CDR2 LQKENI. V was pared by 0 bases and J by 6 bases, with 11 bases between. There are 14 residues in the CDR3. CDR3 DNA: TGTGCCAGCTCACCACCGGTCCTAGACGCTGAAGCTTTCTTT. Its protein product is CASSPPVLDAEAFF. Using reference TRBV18 and TRBJ1-1 for the parts outside the CDR3, the full variable domain is NAGVMQNPRHLVRRRGQEARLRCSPMKGHSHVYWYRQLPEEGLKFMVYLQKENIIDESGMPKERFSAEFPKEGPSILRIQQVVRGDSAAYFCASSPPVLDAEAFFGQGTRLTVV.

This chain uses TRBV28 with TRBJ1-3; D may be TRBD1 (5 bases). Between the trimmed V and J ends, which lost 3 bases and 2 bases, there was a span of 11 bases. The CDR3 length is 15 residues. Per the germline V gene, CDR1 is MDHEN and CDR2 is SYDVKM. DNA for the CDR3: TGTGCCAGCAGTTTGTGGACACCCGCTGGAAACACCATATATTTT. This encodes CASSLWTPAGNTIYF.

The chain combines TRBV27 with TRBJ1-1; no clear D gene. Germline V gene sequence: CDR1 MNHEY, CDR2 SMNVEV (reference sequence). This CDR3 has 13 residues. V lost 2 bases to trimming and J lost 5 bases, with 9 bases between them. The CDR3 is CASSLGRLTEAFF. The CDR3 DNA follows: TGTGCCAGCAGTTTAGGCCGTCTGACTGAAGCTTTCTTT.

This chain uses TRBV15 with TRBJ2-1, with a tentative D call TRBD1 (6 bases). Between the trimmed V and J ends, which lost 4 bases and 0 bases, there was a span of 13 bases. CDR1 is LNHNV and CDR2 is YYDKDF in the germline V gene (reference sequence). The CDR3 totals 16 residues. The CDR3: CATSTADSSSYNEQFF. CDR3 nucleotides: TGTGCCACCAGCACGGCGGACAGTAGCTCCTACAATGAGCAGTTCTTC.

The rearrangement joins TRBV4-3 to TRBJ1-5; a weak D match, TRBD1 (6 bases). Germline-derived CDR1 and CDR2 are LGHNA and YSLEER. CDR3 length equals 15 residues. V gave up 3 bases and J gave up 3 bases, with 12 bases separating them. The CDR3 region has the DNA TGCGCCAGCAGCCAGTCGGACAGCCCCAATCAGCCCCAGCATTTT. It encodes CASSQSDSPNQPQHF.

This clone was counted a single time. J is TRBJ1-2 and V is TRBV5-1, with D hard to call. Germline V gives CDR1 SGHRS, CDR2 YFSETQ. The CDR3 sequence is 13 residues long. The V end was cut by 0 bases, the J end by 6 bases, with 9 bases between. The CDR3: CASSLGGSDGYTF. The CDR3 coding sequence is TGCGCCAGCAGCTTGGGTGGAAGCGATGGCTACACCTTC.

This clone was seen more than once but under ten times. The chain couples TRBV20-1 to TRBJ1-1; maybe TRBD1 (6 bases). The CDR3 covers 11 residues. Germline V gene sequence: CDR1 DFQATT, CDR2 SNEGSKA (reference sequence). The germline V and J ends were trimmed by 2 bases and 7 bases, with 8 bases remaining between them. The CDR3 sequence is CSARMDSEAFF. The CDR3 nucleotides are TGCAGTGCTAGAATGGACAGTGAAGCTTTCTTT.

CDR3 sequence reads: CASSPHGGGVTDTQYF. The CDR3 nucleotides read TGTGCCAGCAGCCCCCACGGCGGCGGTGTCACAGATACGCAGTATTTT. This sequence joins TRBV11-3 and TRBJ2-3; no reliable D call. Trimming took off 5 bases at V and 2 bases at J, with 17 bases between the two ends. This CDR3 has 16 residues. Germline V CDR1 and CDR2: SGHNT, YENEEA.

The rearrangement joins TRBV19 to TRBJ1-2; 8 bases align to TRBD1. With V trimmed by 4 bases and J by 4 bases, 5 bases remained unmatched. Germline CDR1 is LNHDA and CDR2 is SQIVND (reference sequence). The CDR3 consists of 14 residues. CDR3 nucleotide sequence: TGTGCCAGTAGTAAAACCGGGACAGGCTATGGCTACACCTTC. This gives the protein CASSKTGTGYGYTF.